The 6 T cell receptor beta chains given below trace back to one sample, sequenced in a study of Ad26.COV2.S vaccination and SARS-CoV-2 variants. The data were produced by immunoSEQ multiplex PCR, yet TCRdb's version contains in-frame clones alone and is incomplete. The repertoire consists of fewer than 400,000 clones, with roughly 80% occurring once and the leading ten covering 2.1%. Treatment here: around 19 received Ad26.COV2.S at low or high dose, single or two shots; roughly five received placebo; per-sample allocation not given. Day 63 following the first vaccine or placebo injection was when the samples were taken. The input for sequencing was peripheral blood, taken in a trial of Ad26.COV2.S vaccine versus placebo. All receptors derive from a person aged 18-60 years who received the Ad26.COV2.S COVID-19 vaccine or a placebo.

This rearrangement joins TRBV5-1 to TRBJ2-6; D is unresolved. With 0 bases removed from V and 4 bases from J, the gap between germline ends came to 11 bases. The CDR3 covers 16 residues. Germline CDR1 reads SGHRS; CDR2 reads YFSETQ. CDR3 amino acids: CASSLEGRSGANVLTF. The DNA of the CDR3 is TGCGCCAGCAGCTTGGAGGGCAGATCCGGGGCCAACGTCCTGACTTTC.

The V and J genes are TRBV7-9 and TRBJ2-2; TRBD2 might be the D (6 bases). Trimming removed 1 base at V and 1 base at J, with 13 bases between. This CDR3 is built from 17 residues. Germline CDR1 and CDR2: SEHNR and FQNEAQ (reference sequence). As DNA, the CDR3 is TGTGCCAGCAGCTTAGTAGGAGTCGGGAGGAACACCGGGGAGCTGTTTTTT. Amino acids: CASSLVGVGRNTGELFF.

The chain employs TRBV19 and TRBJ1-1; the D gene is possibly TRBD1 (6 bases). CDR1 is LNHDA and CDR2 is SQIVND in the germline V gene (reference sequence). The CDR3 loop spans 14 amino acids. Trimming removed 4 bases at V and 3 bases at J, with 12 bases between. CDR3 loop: CASSNAGEHTEAFF. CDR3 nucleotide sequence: TGTGCCAGTAGTAATGCAGGGGAGCACACTGAAGCTTTCTTT.

CDR3 sequence (DNA): TGTGCCTGGAGGAGGGGGGGGGCCGGTTCACCCCTCCACTTT. Amino acids: CAWRRGGAGSPLHF. This chain joins TRBV30 and TRBJ1-6; a possible D gene is TRBD1 (6 bases). The CDR3 has 14 residues. V was trimmed by 3 bases and J by 9 bases, leaving 15 bases between them. Germline lookup yields CDR1 GTSNPN and CDR2 SVGIG (reference sequence). Full variable domain (missing parts from reference TRBV30 and TRBJ1-6): SQTIHQWPATLVQPVGSPLSLECTVEGTSNPNLYWYRQAAGRGLQLLFYSVGIGQISSEVPQNLSASRPQDRQFILSSKKLLLSDSGFYLCAWRRGGAGSPLHFGNGTRLTVT.

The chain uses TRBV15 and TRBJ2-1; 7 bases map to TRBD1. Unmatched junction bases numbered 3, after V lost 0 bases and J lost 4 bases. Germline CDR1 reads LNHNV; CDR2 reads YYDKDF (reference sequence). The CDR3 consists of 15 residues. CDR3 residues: CATSRDGQVYNEQFF. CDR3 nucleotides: TGTGCCACCAGCAGAGACGGACAGGTATACAATGAGCAGTTCTTC.

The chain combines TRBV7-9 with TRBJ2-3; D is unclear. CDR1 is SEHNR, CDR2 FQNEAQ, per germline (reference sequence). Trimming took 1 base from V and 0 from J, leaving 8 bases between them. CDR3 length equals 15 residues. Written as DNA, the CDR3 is TGTGCCAGCAGCTTAGATGGTACTAGCACAGATACGCAGTATTTT. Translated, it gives CASSLDGTSTDTQYF.